The rows below give T cell receptor beta chains drawn from one sample of a study of blood T cell repertoires in COVID-19. The repertoire was sequenced with immunoSEQ multiplex PCR; TCRdb's copy has only in-frame clones and lacks some. The repertoire includes some 180,000 clones, more than 75% of them detected once, and about 6.5% sits in the top ten. The specimen was peripheral blood. The receptors derive from a woman in her forties with COVID-19, enrolled during active disease. The CDR3 runs from the conserved cysteine through the conserved F or W. The D gene is left open where the match is weak. Not all rows give a size; the values are once, few, many and, for expanded clones, a class.

j_gene: TRBJ1-2
abundance: .
v_gene: TRBV4-3
d_gene: .
len: 15
CDR3nt: TGCGCCAGCAGCCAAGTAGCCTCGGGGGACTATGGCTACACCTTC
CDR3aa: CASSQVASGDYGYTF

j_gene: TRBJ2-1
abundance: .
v_gene: TRBV6-4
d_gene: TRBD2
len: 15
CDR3nt: TGTGCCAGCAGTGTAACTAGCGGGCCGTACAATGAGCAGTTCTTC
CDR3aa: CASSVTSGPYNEQFF

j_gene: TRBJ1-2
abundance: few
v_gene: TRBV2
d_gene: .
len: 11
CDR3nt: TGTGCCAGCGGCGGGGACTATGGCTACACCTTC
CDR3aa: CASGGDYGYTF

j_gene: TRBJ1-5
abundance: once
v_gene: TRBV28
d_gene: .
len: 15
CDR3nt: TGTGCCAGCCGTACCTACGGGTTGAATAGGCAGCCCCAGCATTTT
CDR3aa: CASRTYGLNRQPQHF

j_gene: TRBJ1-4
abundance: .
v_gene: TRBV25-1
d_gene: .
len: 15
CDR3nt: TGTGCCAGCAGTGATAGAGTCAGGGGAAATGAAAAACTGTTTTTT
CDR3aa: CASSDRVRGNEKLFF

j_gene: TRBJ2-7
abundance: .
v_gene: TRBV3-1/TRBV3-2
d_gene: .
len: 13
CDR3nt: TGTGCCAGCAGCATAAGGGGGGGGCGCGAGCAGTACTTC
CDR3aa: CASSIRGGREQYF

j_gene: TRBJ2-2
abundance: few
v_gene: TRBV29-1
d_gene: .
len: 12
CDR3nt: TGCAGCGTGATGGGCCCAGGCGGGGAGCTGTTTTTT
CDR3aa: CSVMGPGGELFF

j_gene: TRBJ1-5
abundance: .
v_gene: TRBV3-1/TRBV3-2
d_gene: .
len: 12
CDR3nt: TGTGCCAGCAGCCGGGGGGGCCAGCCCCAGCATTTT
CDR3aa: CASSRGGQPQHF

j_gene: TRBJ1-1
abundance: .
v_gene: TRBV10-3
d_gene: TRBD1
len: 17
CDR3nt: TGTGCCATCAGTGATGAAACAGGGGGAAGTGTGAACACTGAAGCTTTCTTT
CDR3aa: CAISDETGGSVNTEAFF

j_gene: TRBJ2-7
abundance: .
v_gene: TRBV23-1
d_gene: .
len: 13
CDR3nt: TGCGCCAGCAGTCAGGAGATCCCCTACGAGCAGTACTTC
CDR3aa: CASSQEIPYEQYF

j_gene: TRBJ1-6
abundance: .
v_gene: TRBV25-1
d_gene: .
len: 14
CDR3nt: TGTGCCAGCAGTGAATATGGCAGTGGTTCACCCCTCCACTTT
CDR3aa: CASSEYGSGSPLHF

j_gene: TRBJ2-7
abundance: few
v_gene: TRBV7-6
d_gene: TRBD1
len: 14
CDR3nt: TGTGCCAGCAGTTCCGGGACAGGGGCCTACGAGCAGTACTTC
CDR3aa: CASSSGTGAYEQYF

j_gene: TRBJ2-1
abundance: .
v_gene: TRBV5-8
d_gene: .
len: 16
CDR3nt: TGTGCCAGCAGCCTCGTCGCGGGCCAATCCTACAATGAGCAGTTCTTC
CDR3aa: CASSLVAGQSYNEQFF

j_gene: TRBJ1-5
abundance: .
v_gene: TRBV5-5
d_gene: TRBD1
len: 15
CDR3nt: TGTGCCAGCAGCTCCGCGGGGACAGGGGGAAAGCCCCAGCATTTT
CDR3aa: CASSSAGTGGKPQHF